A single sample gave rise to the 32 T cell receptor beta chains below, sequenced in a study of blood T cell repertoires in COVID-19. Method: immunoSEQ multiplex PCR; TCRdb's copy keeps in-frame clones and lacks some. The sample has 110,000 to 150,000 clones, 80% to 90% seen once. Sequencing was carried out using peripheral blood. The receptors shown here come from a woman aged 60-70 years with active COVID-19.

V and J are TRBV9 and TRBJ2-7, with 14 bases aligning to TRBD2. Germline V lookup: CDR1 SGDLS, CDR2 YYNGEE. The CDR3 has 16 amino acids. V trimming: 4 bases; J trimming: 6 bases; junction bases outside the gene matches: 9. The CDR3 region has the DNA TGTGCCAGCAGCCCGCCCGGGACTAGCGGGAGTGGCGAGCAGTACTTC. Its translation: CASSPPGTSGSGEQYF.

The chain couples TRBV6-6 to TRBJ2-1; D may be TRBD2 (6 bases). The CDR3 runs to 13 residues. Germline V gene lookup returns CDR1 MNHNY and CDR2 SVGAGI (reference sequence). Trimming removed 6 bases at V and 7 bases at J, with 13 bases between. The CDR3 nucleotides are TGTGCCAGCAGGCTCGGGAGCCTTAATGAGCAGTTCTTC. The encoded protein is CASRLGSLNEQFF.

The genes are TRBV3-1 (or the pseudogene TRBV3-2) and TRBJ1-1; D is possibly TRBD1 (5 bases). This CDR3 comprises 17 residues. The V and J ends lost 3 bases and 5 bases respectively, with 22 bases between them. CDR1 is LGHDT, CDR2 YNNKEL, per germline (reference sequence). The CDR3 bases are TGTGCCAGCAGCCACCCCGCCTCCGGGAGGGGAGGAACTGAAGCTTTCTTT. It encodes CASSHPASGRGGTEAFF.

The chain links TRBV6-5 to TRBJ1-5, with TRBD1 matching 9 bases. Germline-derived CDR1 and CDR2 are MNHEY and SVGAGI. Unmatched junction bases numbered 4, after V lost 0 bases and J lost 7 bases. The CDR3 consists of 15 residues. CDR3 DNA: TGTGCCAGCAGTTACTCACAGGGGGCTCGGCAGCCCCAGCATTTT. Its translation is CASSYSQGARQPQHF.

The V gene is TRBV4-2, the J gene TRBJ2-1, with a tentative D call TRBD2 (5 bases). Germline values: CDR1 LGHNA, CDR2 YNFKEQ. This CDR3 has 17 residues. V was shortened by 1 base and J by 0 bases, with 13 bases between the two germline ends. In nucleotides, the CDR3 is TGTGCCAGCAGCCAAGGGCTGCGGAGGAGCTCCTACAATGAGCAGTTCTTC. It yields the protein CASSQGLRRSSYNEQFF.

This rearrangement joins TRBV7-2 to TRBJ2-5, with 7 bases fitting TRBD2. The V gene end was trimmed by 5 bases and the J gene end by 1 base; junction bases not matched to a gene: 4. Germline values: CDR1 SGHTA, CDR2 FQGNSA. The CDR3 has 14 amino acids. The CDR3 nucleotides read TGTGCCAGCAGCCAGGGACTAACCCAAGAGACCCAGTACTTC. Its translation is CASSQGLTQETQYF.

V usage is TRBV7-9 and J usage is TRBJ2-7; no definite D call. Germline loops: CDR1 SEHNR, CDR2 FQNEAQ (reference sequence). This CDR3 spans 11 amino acids. The germline V and J ends were trimmed by 4 bases and 2 bases, with 3 bases remaining between them. This CDR3 is CASSYTYEQYF. The CDR3 region has the DNA TGTGCCAGCAGCTACACCTACGAGCAGTACTTC.

J is TRBJ1-2 and V is TRBV19; D ambiguous. Germline values: CDR1 LNHDA, CDR2 SQIVND (reference sequence). The CDR3 is 13 amino acids. V was trimmed by 8 bases and J by 1 base, leaving 11 bases between them. The CDR3 reads CASGSGFNYGYTF. CDR3 nucleotides: TGTGCCAGTGGATCGGGGTTTAACTATGGCTACACCTTC.

The chain employs TRBV2 and TRBJ2-5, with D possibly matching TRBD1 (6 bases). CDR1 SNHLY and CDR2 FYNNEI come from the germline V gene. V lost 5 bases, J lost 1 base, and 14 bases lay in between. The CDR3 spans 15 residues. The CDR3 loop reads CASSKDQGSQETQYF. The CDR3 nucleotides read TGTGCCAGCAGTAAAGATCAGGGGTCCCAAGAGACCCAGTACTTC.

The chain recombines TRBV28 with TRBJ1-5, with 7 bases that match TRBD1. Germline CDR1 is MDHEN and CDR2 is SYDVKM. The trim removed 1 base at V and 6 bases at J, leaving 9 bases unmatched. This CDR3 has 16 amino acids. The DNA for the CDR3 is TGTGCCAGCAGTTTATATCAGACAGGGCTTGGTCAGCCCCAGCATTTT. Amino acid sequence: CASSLYQTGLGQPQHF. The full variable domain, in which reference TRBV28 and TRBJ1-5 provide the parts outside the CDR3, is DVKVTQSSRYLVKRTGEKVFLECVQDMDHENMFWYRQDPGLGLRLIYFSYDVKMKEKGDIPEGYSVSREKKERFSLILESASTNQTSMYLCASSLYQTGLGQPQHFGDGTRLSIL.

V and J are TRBV6-6 and TRBJ2-7; D is unresolved. Germline CDR1 MNHNY, CDR2 SVGAGI (reference sequence). The CDR3 runs to 14 residues. Trimming left V 0 bases short and J 6 bases short, with 12 bases between. The CDR3 sequence: CASSYSESRGEQYF. CDR3 in DNA: TGTGCCAGCAGTTACTCGGAGTCCAGAGGCGAGCAGTACTTC.

This rearrangement joins TRBV6-1 to TRBJ1-4, with a possible D match to TRBD1 (6 bases). V lost 0 bases to trimming and J lost 2 bases, with 16 bases between them. The germline gives CDR1 MNHNS, CDR2 SASEGT. The CDR3 loop spans 18 amino acids. CDR3 nucleotides: TGTGCCAGCAGTGAAGCGAAAGTCACAGGGATGACTAATGAAAAACTGTTTTTT. It translates to CASSEAKVTGMTNEKLFF.

This clone has only one observation. This chain links TRBV4-3 with TRBJ2-7; D is unclear. V was shortened by 0 bases and J by 6 bases, with 18 bases between the two germline ends. CDR1 and CDR2 (germline): LGHNA, YSLEER. This CDR3 region has 16 residues. CDR3 amino acids: CASSQESHTRFFEQYF. DNA for the CDR3: TGCGCCAGCAGCCAAGAGTCGCACACCCGTTTTTTCGAGCAGTACTTC.

J is TRBJ2-2 and V is TRBV12-3 or TRBV12-4; tentatively, D is TRBD1 (5 bases). This CDR3 comprises 13 residues. The V and J ends lost 2 bases and 8 bases respectively, with 9 bases between them. The DNA for the CDR3 is TGTGCCAGCAGTTTACAGGGTATTGGGGAGCTGTTTTTT. Residues: CASSLQGIGELFF.

The J gene is TRBJ1-1, the V gene TRBV7-2; 7 bases line up with TRBD1. J was trimmed by 1 base and V by 7 bases; bases with no gene match: 6. Germline V gene data show CDR1 as SGHTA and CDR2 as FQGNSA. This CDR3 is built from 14 residues. CDR3 nucleotide sequence: TGTGCCAGCATTCTGGGGACAGCGAACACTGAAGCTTTCTTT. Protein sequence: CASILGTANTEAFF.

The chain links TRBV20-1 to TRBJ2-1; 15 bases map to TRBD2. This CDR3 contains 16 residues. V dropped 3 bases and J dropped 2; count of bases not matched to a gene: 2. The germline gives CDR1 DFQATT, CDR2 SNEGSKA (reference sequence). CDR3 in amino acids: CSASGLAGGAYNEQFF. The CDR3 DNA reads TGCAGTGCTAGTGGACTAGCGGGAGGGGCCTACAATGAGCAGTTCTTC.

There are a few counts of this clone. V gene TRBV4-2 combines with J gene TRBJ2-7; D possibly corresponds to TRBD2 (6 bases). This CDR3 spans 16 amino acids. Germline CDR1 and CDR2: LGHNA and YNFKEQ. The V end was cut by 1 base, the J end by 2 bases, with 15 bases between. CDR3 protein: CASSQGRDSYTYEQYF. The CDR3 region has the DNA TGTGCCAGCAGCCAAGGCCGGGACTCATATACCTACGAGCAGTACTTC.

The chain joins TRBV3-1 (or the pseudogene TRBV3-2) to TRBJ1-1, with no clear D. V gave up 1 base and J gave up 5 bases, with 5 bases separating them. The CDR3 has 12 amino acids. Germline CDR1 is LGHDT and CDR2 is YNNKEL (reference sequence). The CDR3 DNA reads as TGTGCCAGCAGCCAAGGGCTTACTGAAGCTTTCTTT. Translation gives CASSQGLTEAFF.

CDR3 sequence (DNA): TGTGCCAGCAGGCTACAGGGGGCGGAGCTGTTTTTT. It is translated as CASRLQGAELFF. This chain joins TRBV3-1 (or the pseudogene TRBV3-2) and TRBJ2-2; TRBD1 aligns across 9 bases. The CDR3 is 12 amino acids. J lost 10 bases, V lost 6 bases, and 3 bases had no gene match. CDR1 LGHDT and CDR2 YNNKEL come from the germline V gene (reference sequence).

The J gene is TRBJ1-6, the V gene TRBV4-1; D perhaps matches TRBD1 (5 bases). Germline V lookup: CDR1 MGHRA, CDR2 YSYEKL. The CDR3 totals 17 residues. Trimming removed 4 bases at V and 5 bases at J, with 18 bases between. The DNA for the CDR3 is TGCGCCAGCAGCCTCCTAGGCGGACCAGGGAATAATTCACCCCTCCACTTT. Encoded protein: CASSLLGGPGNNSPLHF.

The V and J genes are TRBV5-4 and TRBJ2-1, with 9 bases fitting TRBD2. This CDR3 spans 14 amino acids. V was clipped by 4 bases and J by 7 bases; unmatched bases: 6. Germline loops: CDR1 SGHNT, CDR2 YYREEE (reference sequence). The CDR3 spells CASSHRGRGNEQFF. In DNA form, the CDR3 reads TGTGCCAGCAGCCATCGCGGGAGGGGGAATGAGCAGTTCTTC.

This sequence joins TRBV10-3 and TRBJ2-1; TRBD2 agrees at 7 bases. CDR3 length equals 15 residues. Losses at the gene ends were 5 bases for V and 3 bases for J; bases not matched to a gene: 7. Germline CDR1 and CDR2: ENHRY and SYGVKD. CDR3 in amino acids: CAISPGGLLYNEQFF. Here the CDR3 DNA reads TGTGCCATCAGTCCGGGGGGACTACTCTACAATGAGCAGTTCTTC.

J is TRBJ1-1 and V is TRBV6-1, with 11 bases fitting TRBD1. Germline CDR1 and CDR2: MNHNS and SASEGT. The CDR3 sequence is 16 residues long. The V segment lost 2 bases and the J segment 6 bases; nucleotides outside the gene matches: 8. CDR3 protein: CASSETPGTGGAEAFF. The CDR3 region has the DNA TGTGCCAGCAGTGAAACTCCCGGGACAGGGGGGGCTGAAGCTTTCTTT.

The rearrangement uses TRBV5-4 and TRBJ2-1; 7 positions match TRBD2. J gave up 6 bases and V 4 bases, and 13 bases lay outside the gene matches. The germline V gene has CDR1 SGHNT and CDR2 YYREEE (reference sequence). This CDR3 is built from 16 residues. CDR3 residues: CASSRWEGLPSNEQFF. CDR3 sequence (DNA): TGTGCCAGCAGCCGTTGGGAGGGCCTCCCGAGCAATGAGCAGTTCTTC.

This chain links TRBV28 with TRBJ2-1; perhaps TRBD2 as D (6 bases). V dropped 7 bases and J dropped 2 bases, with 15 bases sitting between them. This CDR3 has 15 residues. CDR1 and CDR2 (germline): MDHEN, SYDVKM. The DNA of the CDR3 is TGTGCCAGCACCCGGGGAGGAAAGGCCTACAATGAGCAGTTCTTC. Encoded protein: CASTRGGKAYNEQFF.

The rearrangement uses TRBV21-1 and TRBJ1-1. TRBV21-1 is labeled a pseudogene. This CDR3 has 21 residues. The CDR3 DNA follows: TGTGCCAGCAGCAAAGAGCCGGGCGGGGGCATGGATAGGGTCGGAAACACTGAAGCTTTCTTT. This codes for CASSKEPGGGMDRVGNTEAFF.

This rearrangement joins TRBV5-1 to TRBJ2-5; possibly TRBD1 for D (5 bases). Per the germline V gene, CDR1 is SGHRS and CDR2 is YFSETQ. This CDR3 has 15 residues. Trimming took off 4 bases at V and 1 base at J, with 14 bases between the two ends. This CDR3 reads CASSPTDSLQETQYF. The CDR3 DNA is TGCGCCAGCAGCCCCACCGACAGTCTCCAAGAGACCCAGTACTTC.

The genes are TRBV7-2 and TRBJ2-4; tentative D call: TRBD2 (6 bases). The CDR3 is 17 residues long. CDR1 SGHTA and CDR2 FQGNSA come from the germline V gene. Trimming pared 3 bases from V and 0 bases from J, leaving 15 bases between. This CDR3 is CASSFEGGILAKNIQYF. The CDR3 region has the DNA TGTGCCAGCAGCTTCGAGGGAGGTATCCTAGCCAAAAACATTCAGTACTTC.

This chain links TRBV7-8 with TRBJ1-2, with 8 bases fitting TRBD1. The J segment lost 8 bases and the V segment lost 1 base, leaving 12 bases of the junction unmatched. Per germline, CDR1 SGHVS and CDR2 FQNEAQ. CDR3 length equals 16 residues. CDR3 coding DNA: TGTGCCAGCAGCTTAGAATTGATCAGACAGGGGCGAGGCTACACCTTC. Translated: CASSLELIRQGRGYTF.

The chain couples TRBV4-1 to TRBJ1-1; D may be TRBD1 (5 bases). CDR1 is MGHRA and CDR2 is YSYEKL in the germline V gene. The CDR3 is made up of 17 amino acids. V was pared by 1 base and J by 1 base, with 16 bases between. The CDR3 coding sequence is TGCGCCAGCAGCCAAGTAGGCCAGGGCCCGAGGAACACTGAAGCTTTCTTT. Translating it yields CASSQVGQGPRNTEAFF.

The CDR3 nucleotides are TGTGCCAGCAGCTTAGGATTAGATAGCGGGATCCAAGAGACCCAGTACTTC. This encodes CASSLGLDSGIQETQYF. This chain links TRBV11-3 with TRBJ2-5; 8 bases agree with TRBD2. Germline lookup yields CDR1 SGHNT and CDR2 YENEEA. The CDR3 totals 17 residues. The trim removed 1 base at V and 1 base at J, leaving 8 bases unmatched.

The chain uses TRBV18 and TRBJ1-1; 7 bases match TRBD1. Germline V gene lookup returns CDR1 KGHSH and CDR2 LQKENI. There are 14 residues in the CDR3. The J segment lost 4 bases and the V segment lost 3 bases, leaving 5 bases of the junction unmatched. The CDR3 spells CASSPTGSATEAFF. CDR3 nucleotides: TGTGCCAGCTCACCGACAGGGTCGGCCACTGAAGCTTTCTTT.